Described below is a single T cell receptor (beta chain) sequence and its context. The data stem from a study of Graves' ophthalmopathy and Graves' hyperthyroidism. Looked up from germline, CDR1 is SGHTA and CDR2 is FQGTGA. The V and J ends lost 4 bases and 5 bases respectively, with 15 bases between them. The CDR3 totals 14 residues. From RNA, the CDR3 regions of TCR beta chains were amplified and sequenced. Second-round multiplex PCR came after a first-round RT-PCR that employed HTBI primers. TCRdb re-derived calls from the multiplex PCR reads in MiXCR, one entry per CDR3 protein. The repertoire has around 40,000 distinct CDR3 sequences, roughly half of them found once; the top ten carry 15% to 20%.

The sequenced sample consisted of peripheral blood. The rearrangement joins TRBV7-3 to TRBJ2-7, with a tentative D call TRBD2 (7 bases). The receptor comes from an adult man with Graves' ophthalmopathy. The CDR3 reads CASSSARGANEQYF. Written as DNA, the CDR3 is TGTGCCAGCAGCTCCGCCCGGGGGGCCAACGAGCAGTACTTC.